These 5 T cell receptor beta chains were sequenced from one sample in a study of blood T cell repertoires in COVID-19. Generated by immunoSEQ multiplex PCR, the TCRdb table keeps only in-frame clones and is missing some. The repertoire holds some 180,000 clones, with around 80% as singletons. The sample comprised peripheral blood. The receptors stem from a woman between 40 and 50 years old with COVID-19, enrolled during active disease.

The chain recombines TRBV6-5 with TRBJ1-1; no definite D call. The CDR3 contains 13 residues. Germline V gene sequence: CDR1 MNHEY, CDR2 SVGAGI. V was cut by 2 bases and J by 1 base, with 5 bases left in between. CDR3 in DNA: TGTGCCAGCAGTTACATCAGGAACACTGAAGCTTTCTTT. Amino acids: CASSYIRNTEAFF.

J is TRBJ2-5 and V is TRBV6-5; D perhaps matches TRBD1 (8 bases). This CDR3 is 14 amino acids long. V was cut by 4 bases and J by 5 bases, with 14 bases left in between. The germline V gene encodes CDR1 MNHEY and CDR2 SVGAGI. The DNA for the CDR3 is TGTGCCAGCAGTTTCACAGGGGGGGAGGAGACCCAGTACTTC. Translating it yields CASSFTGGEETQYF.

V gene TRBV11-3 combines with J gene TRBJ2-7; the D gene is possibly TRBD2 (5 bases). Trimming took off 1 base at V and 2 bases at J, with 15 bases between the two ends. The CDR3 sequence is 16 residues long. The germline V gene has CDR1 SGHNT and CDR2 YENEEA. CDR3: CASSLARRYFTYEQYF. The CDR3 DNA reads as TGTGCCAGCAGCTTAGCTAGGAGGTACTTCACCTACGAGCAGTACTTC.

The chain recombines TRBV5-6 with TRBJ1-1, with 9 bases identical to TRBD1. The CDR3 is 14 residues long. V lost 4 bases, J lost 4 bases, and 5 bases stayed unmatched. CDR1 and CDR2 from the germline V gene are SGHDT and YYEEEE. The CDR3 DNA sequence: TGTGCCAGCAGCCGGGACAGGGCCACCACTGAAGCTTTCTTT. Translation: CASSRDRATTEAFF.

The rearrangement links TRBV13 to TRBJ2-3, with 9 bases aligning to TRBD1. The length of the CDR3 is 15 residues. Trimming cost V 3 bases and J 4 bases; bases outside gene matches: 5. Germline V gene sequence: CDR1 PRHDT, CDR2 FYEKMQ (reference sequence). The CDR3 protein is CASSFGDRVSDTQYF. For the CDR3, the DNA is TGTGCCAGCAGCTTCGGGGACAGGGTATCAGATACGCAGTATTTT. The full variable domain, with the rest looked up from reference TRBV13 and TRBJ2-3, is AAGVIQSPRHLIKEKRETATLKCYPIPRHDTVYWYQQGPGQDPQFLISFYEKMQSDKGSIPDRFSAQQFSDYHSELNMSSLELGDSALYFCASSFGDRVSDTQYFGPGTRLTVL.